This T cell receptor (beta chain) was recovered during a study of cytomegalovirus exposure and HLA in healthy donors. Clones were sequenced by immunoSEQ multiplex PCR, and TCRdb holds only the in-frame ones, with some missing. Of 150,000 to 200,000 clones in the sample, approximately 78% were seen once. Germline CDR1 and CDR2: LNHDA and SQIVND (reference sequence). Trimming removed 5 bases at V and 3 bases at J, with 10 bases between. The CDR3 runs to 14 residues. The chain employs TRBV19 and TRBJ1-4, with TRBD1 as a possible D gene (5 bases). Sequencing was performed on PBMCs. This clonotype was sampled from a woman aged 25-40 years in good health and CMV-seronegative. Here the CDR3 DNA reads TGTGCCAGTAGTGTCAGGGTTCCTAATGAAAAACTGTTTTTT. Amino acid sequence: CASSVRVPNEKLFF.